This T cell receptor (beta chain) came from a study of cytomegalovirus exposure and HLA in healthy donors. Study-wide findings and caveats: Sequencing likely produced, as an artifact, a cluster of highly shared sequence variants. CMV serostatus alone was available as immune exposure information.

V was shortened by 0 bases and J by 2 bases, with 17 bases between the two germline ends. This CDR3 contains 18 residues. Germline-derived CDR1 and CDR2 are LNHNV and YYDKDF (reference sequence). Remarks on this clone: No antigen is known for it.

PCR involved 60 Vbeta and 13 Jbeta primers. The method was immunoSEQ multiplex PCR; TCRdb's version includes in-frame clones alone and lacks a portion of them. The sample lists about 130,000 clones; under 90% were seen once. The TCR sequence derives from a young man in good health and CMV-seronegative. Sequencing was done on a sample of PBMCs. The rearrangement links TRBV15 to TRBJ1-5, with D possibly matching TRBD1 (6 bases). This chain's CDR3 is CATSREYEQGYGNQPQHF. DNA of the CDR3: TGTGCCACCAGCAGAGAATACGAACAGGGATATGGCAATCAGCCCCAGCATTTT.